This is a list of T cell receptor beta chains from one sample in a study of PD-1 blockade in classical Hodgkin lymphoma. Repertoires were generated with immunoSEQ multiplex PCR, while TCRdb's copy carries only in-frame clones and drops some. This sample has tens of thousands of clones, with about 84% found just once. Sequenced here: peripheral blood mononuclear cells (PBMCs), sampled at baseline. Every receptor here comes from a human donor with classical Hodgkin lymphoma. Each CDR3 is given without its conserved first and last residue. Each record gives: J gene, V gene, clone size, CDR3 protein. Not all rows give a size; the values are once, few, many and, for expanded clones, a class.

TRBJ1-1,TRBV18,-,ASSRTGEGMGSTEAF
TRBJ2-1,TRBV18,few,ASSPQTSGPYNEQF
TRBJ2-7,TRBV10-3,-,AISEQGYEQY
TRBJ2-3,TRBV30,-,AWSVTSRGADTQY
TRBJ1-1,TRBV7-9,few,ASSSQGRTEAF
TRBJ2-1,TRBV7-9,-,ASSLAYNEQF
TRBJ1-5,TRBV5-5,-,ASSSHVSGTGNQPQH
TRBJ2-6,TRBV6-4,-,ASSGGLDFPYSGANVLT
TRBJ2-1,TRBV29-1,-,SARDSTNDEQF
TRBJ2-1,TRBV6-4,-,ASSDSQGGWNEQF
TRBJ2-3,TRBV4-1,-,ASSQVGQDPTDTQY
TRBJ1-2,TRBV19,-,ASSMDSFYGYT
TRBJ2-1,TRBV5-6,-,ASSLFYASEQF
TRBJ1-2,TRBV30,-,AWNENYGYT
TRBJ1-1,TRBV4-1,-,ASSSLYRGDRSGEAF
TRBJ1-5,TRBV7-8,-,ASSPLNTGGNQPQH
TRBJ1-2,TRBV5-1,-,ASSFVGIPNYGYT
TRBJ1-1,TRBV5-1,-,ASSSLRGLNTEAF
TRBJ2-1,TRBV27,-,ASSLTGLVGYNEQF
TRBJ2-1,TRBV25-1,-,ASSEYNEQF
TRBJ1-2,TRBV5-1,-,ASSFSGTGYGYT
TRBJ1-2,TRBV20-1,-,SGGMQNGYT
TRBJ2-1,TRBV5-6,few,ASSLVAGMAYNEQF